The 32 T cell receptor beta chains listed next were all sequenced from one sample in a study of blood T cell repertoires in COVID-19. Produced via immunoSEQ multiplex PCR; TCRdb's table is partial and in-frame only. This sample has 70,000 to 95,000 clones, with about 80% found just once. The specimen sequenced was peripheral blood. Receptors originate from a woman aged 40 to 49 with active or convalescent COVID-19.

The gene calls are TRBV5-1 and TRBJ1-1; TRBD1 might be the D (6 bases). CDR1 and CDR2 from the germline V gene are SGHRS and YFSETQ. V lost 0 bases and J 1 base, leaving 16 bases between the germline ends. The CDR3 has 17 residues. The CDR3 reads CASSLDPPRGGNTEAFF. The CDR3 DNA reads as TGCGCCAGCAGCTTGGATCCCCCTAGGGGGGGGAACACTGAAGCTTTCTTT.

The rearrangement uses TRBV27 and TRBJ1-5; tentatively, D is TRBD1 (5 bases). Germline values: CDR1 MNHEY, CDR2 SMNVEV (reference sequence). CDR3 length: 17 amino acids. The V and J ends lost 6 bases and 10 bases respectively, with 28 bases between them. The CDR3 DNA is TGTGCCAGCAGCTTCCACCTTATGTCAGGGAACAGTCACCCCCAGCATTTT. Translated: CASSFHLMSGNSHPQHF.

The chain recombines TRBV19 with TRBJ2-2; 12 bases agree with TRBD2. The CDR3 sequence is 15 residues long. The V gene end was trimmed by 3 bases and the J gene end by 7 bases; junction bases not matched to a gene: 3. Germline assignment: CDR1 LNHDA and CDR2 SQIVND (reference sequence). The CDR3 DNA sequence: TGTGCCAGTAGTATGGCTAGCGGGAGGGTCGGGGAGCTGTTTTTT. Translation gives CASSMASGRVGELFF.

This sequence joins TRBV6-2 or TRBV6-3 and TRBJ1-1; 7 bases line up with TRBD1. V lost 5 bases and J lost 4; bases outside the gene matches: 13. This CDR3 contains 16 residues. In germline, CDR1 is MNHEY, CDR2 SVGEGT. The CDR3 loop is CASSKTRQGRGTEAFF. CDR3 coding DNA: TGTGCCAGCAGTAAGACTCGACAGGGACGGGGCACTGAAGCTTTCTTT.

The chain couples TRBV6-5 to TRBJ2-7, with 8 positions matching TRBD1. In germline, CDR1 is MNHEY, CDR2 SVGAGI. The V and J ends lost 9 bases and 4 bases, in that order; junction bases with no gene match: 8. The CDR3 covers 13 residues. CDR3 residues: CASHRGYGYEQYF. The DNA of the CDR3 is TGTGCCAGTCACAGGGGGTATGGGTACGAGCAGTACTTC.

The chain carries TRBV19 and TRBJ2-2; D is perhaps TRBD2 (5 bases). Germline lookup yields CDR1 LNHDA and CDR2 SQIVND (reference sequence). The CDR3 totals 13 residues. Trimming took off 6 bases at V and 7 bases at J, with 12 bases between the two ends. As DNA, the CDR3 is TGTGCCAGTAGCCCGGTCGGGATCGGGGAGCTGTTTTTT. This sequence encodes CASSPVGIGELFF.

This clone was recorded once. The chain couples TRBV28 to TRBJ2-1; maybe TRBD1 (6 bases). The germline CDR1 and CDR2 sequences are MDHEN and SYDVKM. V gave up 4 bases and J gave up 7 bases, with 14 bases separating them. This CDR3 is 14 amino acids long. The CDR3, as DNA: TGTGCCAGCAGTTCCGGGACATTGATGAATGAGCAGTTCTTC. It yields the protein CASSSGTLMNEQFF.

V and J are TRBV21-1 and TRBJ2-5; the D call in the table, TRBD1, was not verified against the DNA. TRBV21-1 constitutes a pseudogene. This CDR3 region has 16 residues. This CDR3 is CASSKGRRQGRETQYF. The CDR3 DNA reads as TGTGCCAGCAGCAAAGGTCGCCGACAGGGGAGAGAGACCCAGTACTTC.

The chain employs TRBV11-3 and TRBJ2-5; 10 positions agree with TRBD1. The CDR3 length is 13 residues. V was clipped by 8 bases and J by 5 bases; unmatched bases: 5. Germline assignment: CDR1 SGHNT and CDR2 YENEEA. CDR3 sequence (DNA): TGTGCCAGCCGACCGGGACAGGGGGAGACCCAGTACTTC. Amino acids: CASRPGQGETQYF.

The CDR3 DNA reads as TGTGCCAGCAGCTTATTCCGGGGATACAACTACGAGCAGTACTTC. The encoded protein is CASSLFRGYNYEQYF. The chain employs TRBV11-1 and TRBJ2-7; a possible D gene is TRBD2 (5 bases). Germline CDR1 SGHAT, CDR2 FQDESV (reference sequence). The V end lost 2 bases, the J end lost 3 bases, and 14 bases lay between the germline ends. The CDR3 is made up of 15 amino acids.

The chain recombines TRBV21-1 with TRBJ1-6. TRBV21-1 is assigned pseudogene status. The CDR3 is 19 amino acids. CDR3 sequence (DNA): TGTGCCAGCAGCAAAGGAGGCGGTAAGGTAGAGGGCCTCCTTTCACCCCTCCACTTT. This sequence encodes CASSKGGGKVEGLLSPLHF.

The CDR3 is CASSPRRRLTSGGDETQYF. For the CDR3, the DNA is TGTGCCAGCAGCCCCCGAAGGCGCCTGACTAGCGGGGGGGATGAGACCCAGTACTTC. V and J are TRBV7-2 and TRBJ2-5, with 14 bases matching TRBD2. V shed 5 bases, J shed 5 bases, and the junction held 16 bases outside the gene matches. Germline CDR1 reads SGHTA; CDR2 reads FQGNSA. The CDR3 runs 19 residues.

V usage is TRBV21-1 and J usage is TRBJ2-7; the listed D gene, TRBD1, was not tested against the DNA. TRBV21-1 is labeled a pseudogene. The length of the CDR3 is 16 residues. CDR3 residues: CASSKTWTESSYEQYF. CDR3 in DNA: TGTGCCAGCAGCAAAACGTGGACAGAGAGCTCCTACGAGCAGTACTTC.

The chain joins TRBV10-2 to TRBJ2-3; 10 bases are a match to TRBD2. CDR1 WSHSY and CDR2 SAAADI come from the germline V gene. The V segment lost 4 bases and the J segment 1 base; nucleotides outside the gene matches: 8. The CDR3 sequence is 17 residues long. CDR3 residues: CASSGLAGVVGTDTQYF. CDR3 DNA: TGCGCCAGCAGTGGTCTAGCGGGAGTAGTTGGCACAGATACGCAGTATTTT.

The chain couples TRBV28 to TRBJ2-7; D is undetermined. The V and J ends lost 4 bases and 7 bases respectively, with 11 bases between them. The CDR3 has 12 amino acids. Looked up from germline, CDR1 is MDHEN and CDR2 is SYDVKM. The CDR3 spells CASSSPPKEQYF. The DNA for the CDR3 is TGTGCCAGCAGTTCCCCTCCTAAGGAGCAGTACTTC.

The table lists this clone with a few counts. This CDR3 is CASSIVWTSRVWEQYF. The CDR3 coding sequence is TGTGCCAGTAGTATAGTTTGGACTAGCCGGGTGTGGGAGCAGTACTTC. The chain carries TRBV19 and TRBJ2-7; 8 nucleotides match TRBD2. The CDR3 covers 16 residues. CDR1 and CDR2 (germline): LNHDA, SQIVND (reference sequence). The ends lost 1 base at V and 7 bases at J; junction bases unmatched: 12.

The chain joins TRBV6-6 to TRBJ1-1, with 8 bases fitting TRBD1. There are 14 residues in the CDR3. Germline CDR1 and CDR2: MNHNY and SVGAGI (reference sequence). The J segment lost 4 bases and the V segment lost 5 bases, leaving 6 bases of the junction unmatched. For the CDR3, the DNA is TGTGCCAGCAGTCCCCGACAGGGGAGCACTGAAGCTTTCTTT. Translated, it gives CASSPRQGSTEAFF.

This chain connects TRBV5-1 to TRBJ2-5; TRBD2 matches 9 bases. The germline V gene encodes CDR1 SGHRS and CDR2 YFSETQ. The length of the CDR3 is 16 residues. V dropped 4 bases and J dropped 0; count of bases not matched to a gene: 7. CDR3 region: CASSPGLAGYQETQYF. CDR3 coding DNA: TGCGCCAGCAGCCCCGGGCTAGCGGGGTACCAAGAGACCCAGTACTTC.

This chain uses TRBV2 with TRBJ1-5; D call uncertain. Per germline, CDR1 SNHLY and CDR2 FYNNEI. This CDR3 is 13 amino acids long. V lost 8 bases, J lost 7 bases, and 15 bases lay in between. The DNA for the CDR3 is TGTGCCAGCTTTCGGGATTTGGGACAGCCCCAGCATTTT. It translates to CASFRDLGQPQHF.

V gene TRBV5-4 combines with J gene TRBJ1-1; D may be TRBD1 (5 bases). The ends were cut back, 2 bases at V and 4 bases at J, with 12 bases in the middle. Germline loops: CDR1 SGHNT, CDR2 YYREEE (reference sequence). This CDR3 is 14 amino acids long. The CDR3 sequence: CASSFQGSGTEAFF. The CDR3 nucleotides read TGTGCCAGCAGCTTCCAGGGTAGCGGCACTGAAGCTTTCTTT.

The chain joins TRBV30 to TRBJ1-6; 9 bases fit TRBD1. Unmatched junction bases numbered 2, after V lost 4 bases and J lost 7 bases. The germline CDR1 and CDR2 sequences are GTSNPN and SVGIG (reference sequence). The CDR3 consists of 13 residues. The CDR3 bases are TGTGCCTGGACAGGACAGGGGAATTCACCCCTCCACTTT. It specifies CAWTGQGNSPLHF.

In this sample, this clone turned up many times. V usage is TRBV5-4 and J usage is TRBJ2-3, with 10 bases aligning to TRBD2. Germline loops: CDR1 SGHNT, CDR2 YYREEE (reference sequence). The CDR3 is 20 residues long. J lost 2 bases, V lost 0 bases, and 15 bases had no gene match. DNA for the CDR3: TGTGCCAGCAGCTTGGGACCCCTAGCGGGGGTGGGGCCGGACACAGATACGCAGTATTTT. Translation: CASSLGPLAGVGPDTDTQYF.

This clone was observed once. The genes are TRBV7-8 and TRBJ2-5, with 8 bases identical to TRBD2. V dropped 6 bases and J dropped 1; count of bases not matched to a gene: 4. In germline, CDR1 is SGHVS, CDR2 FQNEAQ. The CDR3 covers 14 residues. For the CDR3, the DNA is TGTGCCAGCAGTTTTAGCGGGGCCCAAGAGACCCAGTACTTC. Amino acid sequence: CASSFSGAQETQYF.

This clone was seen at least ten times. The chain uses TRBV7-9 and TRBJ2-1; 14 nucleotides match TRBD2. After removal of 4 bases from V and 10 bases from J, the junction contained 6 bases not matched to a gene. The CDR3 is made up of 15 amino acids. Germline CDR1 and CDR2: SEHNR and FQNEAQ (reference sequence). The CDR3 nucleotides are TGTGCCAGCAGCTGGGGGACTAGCGGGAGTCGGGAGCAGTTCTTC. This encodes CASSWGTSGSREQFF. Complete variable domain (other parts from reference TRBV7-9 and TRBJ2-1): DTGVSQNPRHKITKRGQNVTFRCDPISEHNRLYWYRQTLGQGPEFLTYFQNEAQLEKSRLLSDRFSAERPKGSFSTLEIQRTEQGDSAMYLCASSWGTSGSREQFFGPGTRLTVL.

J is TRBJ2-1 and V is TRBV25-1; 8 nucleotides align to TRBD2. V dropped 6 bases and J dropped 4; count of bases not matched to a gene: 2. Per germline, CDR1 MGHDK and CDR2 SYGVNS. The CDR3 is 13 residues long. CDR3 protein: CASRGLAYNEQFF. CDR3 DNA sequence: TGTGCCAGCAGAGGACTAGCTTACAATGAGCAGTTCTTC. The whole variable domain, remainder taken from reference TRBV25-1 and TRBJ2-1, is EADIYQTPRYLVIGTGKKITLECSQTMGHDKMYWYQQDPGMELHLIHYSYGVNSTEKGDLSSESTVSRIRTEHFPLTLESARPSHTSQYLCASRGLAYNEQFFGPGTRLTVL.

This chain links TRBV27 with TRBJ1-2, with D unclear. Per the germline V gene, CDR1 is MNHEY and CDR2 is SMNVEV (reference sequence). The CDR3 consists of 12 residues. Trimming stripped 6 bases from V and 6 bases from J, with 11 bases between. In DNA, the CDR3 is TGTGCCAGCAGATCAACAGCCGATGGCTACACCTTC. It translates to CASRSTADGYTF.

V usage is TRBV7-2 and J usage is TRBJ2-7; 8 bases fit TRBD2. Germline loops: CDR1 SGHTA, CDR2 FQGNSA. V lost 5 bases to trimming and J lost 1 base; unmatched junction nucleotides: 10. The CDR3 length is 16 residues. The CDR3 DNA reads TGTGCCAGCAGCCCGGTGGGGTCTAGCGGGTCCTACGAGCAGTACTTC. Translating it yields CASSPVGSSGSYEQYF.

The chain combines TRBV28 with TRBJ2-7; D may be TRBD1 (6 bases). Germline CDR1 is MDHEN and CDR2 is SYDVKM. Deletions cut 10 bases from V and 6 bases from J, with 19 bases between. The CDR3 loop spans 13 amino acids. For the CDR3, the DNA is TGTGCCACCACAGGAGGCTCACAGGGCGAGCAGTACTTC. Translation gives CATTGGSQGEQYF.

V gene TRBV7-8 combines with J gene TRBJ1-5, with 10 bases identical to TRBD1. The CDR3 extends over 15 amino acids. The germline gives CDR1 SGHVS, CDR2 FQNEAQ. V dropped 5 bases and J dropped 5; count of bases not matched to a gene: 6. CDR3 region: CASSKTGGGYQPQHF. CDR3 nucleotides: TGTGCCAGCAGCAAGACAGGGGGCGGATATCAGCCCCAGCATTTT.

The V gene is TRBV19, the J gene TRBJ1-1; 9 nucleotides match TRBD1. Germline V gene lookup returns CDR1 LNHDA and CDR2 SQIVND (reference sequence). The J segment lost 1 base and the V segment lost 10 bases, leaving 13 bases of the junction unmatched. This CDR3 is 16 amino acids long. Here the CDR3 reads CATTTGGFLANTEAFF. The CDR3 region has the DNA TGTGCCACCACGACAGGGGGATTCCTCGCGAACACTGAAGCTTTCTTT.

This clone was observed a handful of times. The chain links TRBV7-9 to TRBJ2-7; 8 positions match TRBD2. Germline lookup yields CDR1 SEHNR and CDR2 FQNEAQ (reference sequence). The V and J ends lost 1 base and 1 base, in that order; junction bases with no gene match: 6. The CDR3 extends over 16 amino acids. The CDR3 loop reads CASSLGRIAGSYEQYF. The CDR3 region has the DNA TGTGCCAGCAGCTTAGGACGAATAGCGGGATCCTACGAGCAGTACTTC.

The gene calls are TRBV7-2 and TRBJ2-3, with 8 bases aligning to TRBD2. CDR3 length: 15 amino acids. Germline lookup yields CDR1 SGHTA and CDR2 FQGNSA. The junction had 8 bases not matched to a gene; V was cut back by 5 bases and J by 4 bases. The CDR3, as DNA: TGTGCCAGCAGCCCGAGCGGGAGTTACTCAGATACGCAGTATTTT. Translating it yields CASSPSGSYSDTQYF. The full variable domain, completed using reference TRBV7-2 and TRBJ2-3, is GAGVSQSPSNKVTEKGKDVELRCDPISGHTALYWYRQSLGQGLEFLIYFQGNSAPDKSGLPSDRFSAERTGGSVSTLTIQRTQQEDSAVYLCASSPSGSYSDTQYFGPGTRLTVL.